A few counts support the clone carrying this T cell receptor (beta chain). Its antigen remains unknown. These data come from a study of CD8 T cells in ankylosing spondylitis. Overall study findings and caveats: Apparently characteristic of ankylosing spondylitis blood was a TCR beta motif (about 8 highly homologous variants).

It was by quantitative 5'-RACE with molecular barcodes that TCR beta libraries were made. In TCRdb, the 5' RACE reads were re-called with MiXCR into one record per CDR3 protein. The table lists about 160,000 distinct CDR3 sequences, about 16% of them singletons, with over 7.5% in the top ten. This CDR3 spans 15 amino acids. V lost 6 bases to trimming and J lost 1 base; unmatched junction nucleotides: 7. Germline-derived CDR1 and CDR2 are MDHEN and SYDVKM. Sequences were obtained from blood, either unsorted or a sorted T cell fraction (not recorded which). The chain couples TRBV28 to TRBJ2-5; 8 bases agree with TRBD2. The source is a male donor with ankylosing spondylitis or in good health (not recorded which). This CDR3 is CASRGAGVSQETQYF. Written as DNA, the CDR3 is TGTGCCAGCAGGGGAGCGGGAGTATCCCAAGAGACCCAGTACTTC.